The rows below give T cell receptor beta chains drawn from one sample of a study of blood T cells in healthy people across ages. A single record per CDR3 protein comes from TCRdb applying MiXCR to the 5' RACE reads. The repertoire holds more than 1,000,000 distinct CDR3 sequences, with almost 25% as singletons. These data also formed part of another study, on T cells of mothers and their children.

The sample comprised blood. The receptors shown here come from a girl aged 2 to 9 in good health. CDR3s include the opening cysteine and the closing phenylalanine or tryptophan. The D gene is left open where the match is weak. The size field is filled for only some rows; it gives once, few, many or a size class.

16	TRBV28	.	TRBJ2-4	.	CASSLSLAPPENIQYF	TGTGCCAGCAGTTTAAGTTTGGCCCCCCCAGAAAACATTCAGTACTTC
16	TRBV6-2/TRBV6-3	.	TRBJ2-2	.	CASSSRSTTNTGELFF	TGTGCCAGCAGTTCTCGGTCCACCACGAACACCGGGGAGCTGTTTTTT
13	TRBV20-1	.	TRBJ2-1	.	CSAIAPTYNEQFF	TGCAGTGCTATTGCACCGACCTACAATGAGCAGTTCTTC
11	TRBV28	.	TRBJ2-5	.	CASGNMKTQYF	TGTGCCAGCGGGAATATGAAGACCCAGTACTTC
14	TRBV20-1	.	TRBJ2-5	.	CSASPDLEPKTQYF	TGCAGTGCTAGCCCCGACTTAGAGCCGAAGACCCAGTACTTC
16	TRBV7-9	TRBD2	TRBJ2-3	.	CASSSLLAGRRDTQYF	TGTGCCAGCAGCTCTTTACTAGCGGGAAGGAGAGATACGCAGTATTTT
17	TRBV6-2/TRBV6-3	.	TRBJ2-7	.	CASSYGNPKDRGYEQYF	TGTGCCAGCAGTTACGGAAATCCTAAGGACAGAGGCTACGAGCAGTACTTC
16	TRBV9	.	TRBJ2-1	few	CASSVGGLLIYNEQFF	TGTGCCAGCAGCGTAGGGGGCCTACTGATTTACAATGAGCAGTTCTTC
17	TRBV20-1	TRBD1	TRBJ2-6	few	CSARPGGDFSGANVLTF	TGCAGTGCTAGGCCAGGGGGCGATTTCTCTGGGGCCAACGTCCTGACTTTC
17	TRBV6-1	TRBD1	TRBJ2-6	few	CASSEMRQGAGANVLTF	TGTGCCAGCAGTGAAATGAGACAGGGGGCTGGGGCCAACGTCCTGACTTTC
13	TRBV29-1	.	TRBJ2-5	.	CSVAGYYTETQYF	TGCAGCGTTGCGGGGTACTATACCGAGACCCAGTACTTC
11	TRBV11-2	.	TRBJ2-2	.	CASSLEEELFF	TGTGCCAGCAGCTTAGAGGAGGAGCTGTTTTTT
15	TRBV18	.	TRBJ2-2	.	CASSPGPGETGELFF	TGTGCCAGCTCACCGGGACCAGGGGAGACCGGGGAGCTGTTTTTT